A selection of T cell receptor beta chains follows, all from one sample in a study of T-cell reconstitution after alpha-beta-depleted transplantation in children. One entry per CDR3 protein results from TCRdb running MiXCR on the PCR reads. This sample has thousands of distinct CDR3 sequences, with around 9.8% found just once. Sequenced here: PBMCs, mostly from graft donor cells, sampled 180 days after TCRalphabeta/CD19-depleted stem cell transplant. Receptor source: a male patient aged 2-9 years who had a stem cell transplant for acute lymphoblastic leukemia, so the T cells may come from the graft donor. The CDR3 runs from the conserved cysteine through the conserved F or W. D genes are given only for firm matches. Rows give clone size only sometimes, using once, few, many, or a class for an expanded clone.

D gene	V gene	clone size	J gene	CDR3 DNA	CDR3 protein
.	TRBV28	medium-sized	TRBJ1-1	TGTGCCAGCAGGGTATCGACAGGCTCCACTGAAGCTTTCTTT	CASRVSTGSTEAFF
TRBD1	TRBV5-4	.	TRBJ2-2	TGTGCCAGCAGCCCAGGGGGCGCCGCCGGGGCGCTGCTTTTT	CASSPGGAAGALLF
.	TRBV6-5	many	TRBJ1-2	TGTGCCAGCAGTTATCAGGGGCGGGGGGGCTACACCTTC	CASSYQGRGGYTF
.	TRBV20-1	many	TRBJ2-3	TGCAGTGCTAGAGAGTTCCATCCCTTACTTTTAAGCACAGATACGCAGTATTTT	CSAREFHPLLLSTDTQYF
.	TRBV30	many	TRBJ1-2	TGTGCCTGGGCCAGCTATGGCTACACCTTC	CAWASYGYTF
.	TRBV7-9	many	TRBJ1-6	TGTGCCAGCAGAAAATATGGGTCACCCCTCCACTTT	CASRKYGSPLHF
.	TRBV29-1	large	TRBJ1-1	TGCAGCGTCCCTGGGACCGTACACACTGAAGCTTTCTTT	CSVPGTVHTEAFF
.	TRBV5-1	many	TRBJ1-1	TGCGCCAGCAGCAAGGAGGGGGGGTTGGCTTTCTTT	CASSKEGGLAFF
TRBD2	TRBV3-1	many	TRBJ2-5	TGTGCCAGCAGCCCCCGGGGAGGGGCTAGCGGGAAAGAGACCCAGTACTTC	CASSPRGGASGKETQYF
TRBD1	TRBV5-4	many	TRBJ1-1	TGTGCCAGCAGCCTCCGGGACAGGATGAACACTGAAGCTTTCTTT	CASSLRDRMNTEAFF
.	TRBV7-9	many	TRBJ1-5	TGTGCCAGCAGCCATGGGGGGGCTCAGCCCCAGCATTTT	CASSHGGAQPQHF
.	TRBV7-2	medium-sized	TRBJ2-3	TGTGCCAGCAGCTTAAATTGGGAGCAAGATACGCAGTATTTT	CASSLNWEQDTQYF
TRBD2	TRBV5-1	many	TRBJ2-5	TGCGCCAGCACCAGCCCAGCGGGGGGGGTGGAGACCCAGTACTTC	CASTSPAGGVETQYF
.	TRBV5-1	many	TRBJ2-5	TGCGCCAGCAGCTCGGGTCGGTACCAAGAGACCCAGTACTTC	CASSSGRYQETQYF
.	TRBV12-3/TRBV12-4	many	TRBJ1-1	TGTGCCAGCAGTAGACCCCCCAGGAACACTGAAGCTTTCTTT	CASSRPPRNTEAFF
TRBD1	TRBV11-3	many	TRBJ2-1	TGTGCCAGCAGCTTAGAGGACAGGGGGCCGTTCTTC	CASSLEDRGPFF
TRBD1	TRBV20-1	many	TRBJ2-7	TGCAGTGCGCGAACGGGACAGCTCTACGAGCAGTACTTC	CSARTGQLYEQYF
.	TRBV5-6	many	TRBJ1-4	TGTGCCAGCAGCTTAGGGGGGGCTAATGAAAAACTGTTTTTT	CASSLGGANEKLFF
TRBD1	TRBV6-1	many	TRBJ2-2	TGTGCCAGCTCCACCAGGGGGTCGACCGGGGAGCTGTTTTTT	CASSTRGSTGELFF
.	TRBV5-1	many	TRBJ2-1	TGCGCCAGCAGGGTCGACTCGGCTGAAAACAATGAGCAGTTCTTC	CASRVDSAENNEQFF
TRBD2	TRBV9	many	TRBJ2-1	TGTGCCAGCAGCGTAGGACTAGCGAATGAGCAGTTCTTC	CASSVGLANEQFF
.	TRBV10-3	many	TRBJ2-1	TGTGCCATCAGGGACTTTACTAGGAATGAGCAGTTCTTC	CAIRDFTRNEQFF
TRBD1	TRBV4-2	many	TRBJ2-1	TGTGCCAGCAGCCAAGTAAGTGGACAGGGAATCAATGAGCAGTTCTTC	CASSQVSGQGINEQFF
TRBD2	TRBV5-1	medium-sized	TRBJ2-1	TGCGCCAGCAGAATAGCGGGGTCATCCTACAATGAGCAGTTCTTC	CASRIAGSSYNEQFF
TRBD1	TRBV2	.	TRBJ2-6	TGTGCCAGCAGTGGCCCGGGACAGGAGGCTGGGGCCAACGTCCTGACTTTC	CASSGPGQEAGANVLTF
.	TRBV5-1	many	TRBJ1-4	TGCGCCAGCAGCTTGGCCGGCAGAGTAGAAAAACTGTTTTTT	CASSLAGRVEKLFF
TRBD1	TRBV7-9	many	TRBJ1-2	TGTGCCAGCAGCGGGAGGACAGGGGAACTCTATGGCTACACCTTC	CASSGRTGELYGYTF
.	TRBV6-5	many	TRBJ2-5	TGTGCCAGTAAAATCCACAGTAAAGAGACCCAGTACTTC	CASKIHSKETQYF
.	TRBV20-1	many	TRBJ2-7	TGCTGTGCTAGTCTAGCTGAGAGTAGGGTCAGCTACGAGCAGTACTTC	CCASLAESRVSYEQYF
.	TRBV28	many	TRBJ2-1	TGTGCCAGCCGTAGCCACCAGTTCTCCTACAATGAGCAGTTCTTC	CASRSHQFSYNEQFF
.	TRBV28	many	TRBJ2-5	TGTGCCAGCAGTTCGACGGCTTCCCAAGAGACCCAGTACTTC	CASSSTASQETQYF
.	TRBV7-9	many	TRBJ1-1	TGTGCCAGCAGCGGGCGGACGGCGAACACTGAAGCTTTCTTT	CASSGRTANTEAFF
.	TRBV9	.	TRBJ2-7	TGTGCCAGCAGCGCGGAGCAGGCTGGCGAGCAGTACTTC	CASSAEQAGEQYF
.	TRBV5-1	many	TRBJ2-4	TGCGCCAGCAGCGCCCGGACAGTTACCAAAAACATTCAGTACTTC	CASSARTVTKNIQYF
.	TRBV12-3/TRBV12-4	many	TRBJ1-1	TGTGCCACCACGGCAGGGGCGAGGACTGAAGCTTTCTTT	CATTAGARTEAFF
.	TRBV7-9	many	TRBJ2-1	TGTGCCAGCAGCTTCGAAGGCAAAAATGAGCAGTTCTTC	CASSFEGKNEQFF
TRBD2	TRBV29-1	.	TRBJ2-3	TGCAGCGTTGAATCAGGACTAGCGGACTTGTACCCAGATACGCAGTATTTT	CSVESGLADLYPDTQYF
.	TRBV12-3/TRBV12-4	many	TRBJ2-1	TGTGCCAGCAGTTCGTATGAGAATGAGCAGTTCTTC	CASSSYENEQFF
.	TRBV7-2	medium-sized	TRBJ2-7	TGTGCCAGCAGCTATACAGATGGCGAGCAGTACTTC	CASSYTDGEQYF
TRBD1	TRBV5-8	many	TRBJ1-5	TGTGCCAGCAGCTGGGACAGGGGTCAGCCCCAGCATTTT	CASSWDRGQPQHF
TRBD2	TRBV20-1	.	TRBJ2-3	TGCAGTGCTAGAGATGACAATAGCGGGGGGCCCTTGGGTACGCAGTATTTT	CSARDDNSGGPLGTQYF
.	TRBV12-3/TRBV12-4	medium-sized	TRBJ2-1	TGTGCCAGCAGCCCCAGTCGGGGCAATGAGCAGTTCTTC	CASSPSRGNEQFF
TRBD2	TRBV4-2	many	TRBJ2-2	TGTGCCAGCAGCCGTGATCTCGCGGGAGGGTGGACCGGGGAGCTGTTTTTT	CASSRDLAGGWTGELFF
.	TRBV28	medium-sized	TRBJ1-1	TGTGCCAGCAGCCGACCGACAGGCGGGGGCACTGAAGCTTTCTTT	CASSRPTGGGTEAFF
TRBD2	TRBV20-1	many	TRBJ2-3	TGCAGTGCTAGGTTTCTCCTAGCGGGAGACCCCACAGATACGCAGTATTTT	CSARFLLAGDPTDTQYF
TRBD1	TRBV28	many	TRBJ1-1	TGTGCCAGCAAAACAGGGGCAAGGAACACTGAAGCTTTCTTT	CASKTGARNTEAFF
.	TRBV7-2	many	TRBJ1-5	TGTGCCAGCAGCTTTACCAGGAATAGCAATCAGCCCCAGCATTTT	CASSFTRNSNQPQHF
TRBD2	TRBV5-1	.	TRBJ2-5	TGCGCCAGCAGCTTAGCGGGGATTGACGGGGAGACCCAGTACTTC	CASSLAGIDGETQYF
TRBD2	TRBV2	many	TRBJ2-1	TGTGCCAGCTACAAGAGCGGGAGTTGGAATGAGCAGTTCTTC	CASYKSGSWNEQFF
.	TRBV7-2	many	TRBJ1-6	TGTGCCAGCAGCCCCAGATCGGGGGTTGGCGCCTATAATTCACCCCTCCACTTT	CASSPRSGVGAYNSPLHF
.	TRBV20-1	many	TRBJ2-7	TGCAGTGCTAGAGATCTAACCGAACACTCCTACGAGCAGTACTTC	CSARDLTEHSYEQYF
.	TRBV12-3/TRBV12-4	many	TRBJ2-1	TGTGCCAGCAGTTTAGCCGTGAAGGAGCAGTTCTTC	CASSLAVKEQFF